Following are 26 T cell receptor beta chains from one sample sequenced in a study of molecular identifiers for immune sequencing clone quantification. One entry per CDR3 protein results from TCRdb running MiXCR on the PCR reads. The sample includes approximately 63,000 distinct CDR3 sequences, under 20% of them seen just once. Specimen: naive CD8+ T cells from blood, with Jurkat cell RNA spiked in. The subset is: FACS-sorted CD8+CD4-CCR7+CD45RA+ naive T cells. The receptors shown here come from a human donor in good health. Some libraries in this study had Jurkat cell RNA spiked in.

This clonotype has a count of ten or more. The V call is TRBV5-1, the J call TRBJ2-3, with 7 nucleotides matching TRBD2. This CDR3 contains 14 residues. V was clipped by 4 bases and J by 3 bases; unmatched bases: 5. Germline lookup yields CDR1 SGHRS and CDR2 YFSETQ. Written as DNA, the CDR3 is TGCGCCAGCAGCCCTTATAGCGGGACAGATACGCAGTATTTT. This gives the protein CASSPYSGTDTQYF.

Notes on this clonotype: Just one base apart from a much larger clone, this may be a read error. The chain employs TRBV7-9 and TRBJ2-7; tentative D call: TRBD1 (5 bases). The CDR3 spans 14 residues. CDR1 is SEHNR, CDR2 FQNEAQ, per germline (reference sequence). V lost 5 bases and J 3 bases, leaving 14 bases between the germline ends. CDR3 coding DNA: TGTGCCAGCAGCCGAAAAGGGGCTGTCTACGAGCAGTACTTC. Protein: CASSRKGAVYEQYF.

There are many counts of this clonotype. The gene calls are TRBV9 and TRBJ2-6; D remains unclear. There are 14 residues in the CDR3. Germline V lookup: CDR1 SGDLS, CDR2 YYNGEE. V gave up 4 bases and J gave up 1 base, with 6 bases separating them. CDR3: CASSRSSGANVLTF. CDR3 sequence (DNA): TGTGCCAGCAGCAGGAGTTCTGGGGCCAACGTCCTGACTTTC.

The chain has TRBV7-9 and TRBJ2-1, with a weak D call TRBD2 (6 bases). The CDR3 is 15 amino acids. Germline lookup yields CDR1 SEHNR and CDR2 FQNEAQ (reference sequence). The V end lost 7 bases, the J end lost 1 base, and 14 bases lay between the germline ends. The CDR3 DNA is TGTGCCAGCAACCTGGGGGGAGATTCCTACAATGAGCAGTTCTTC. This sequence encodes CASNLGGDSYNEQFF.

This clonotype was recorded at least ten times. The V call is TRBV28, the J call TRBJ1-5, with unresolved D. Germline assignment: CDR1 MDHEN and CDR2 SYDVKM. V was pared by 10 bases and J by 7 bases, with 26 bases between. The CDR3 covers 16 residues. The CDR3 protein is CAIKDPFRLEEQPQHF. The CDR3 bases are TGTGCCATTAAAGACCCCTTCCGTCTAGAGGAACAGCCCCAGCATTTT.

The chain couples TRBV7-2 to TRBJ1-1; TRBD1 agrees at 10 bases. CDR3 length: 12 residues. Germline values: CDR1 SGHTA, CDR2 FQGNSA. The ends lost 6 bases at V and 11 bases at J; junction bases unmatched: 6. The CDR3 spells CASSLTGGEAFF. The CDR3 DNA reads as TGTGCCAGCAGTTTGACAGGGGGCGAGGCTTTCTTT. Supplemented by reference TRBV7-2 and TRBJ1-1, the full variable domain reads GAGVSQSPSNKVTEKGKDVELRCDPISGHTALYWYRQSLGQGLEFLIYFQGNSAPDKSGLPSDRFSAERTGGSVSTLTIQRTQQEDSAVYLCASSLTGGEAFFGQGTRLTVV.

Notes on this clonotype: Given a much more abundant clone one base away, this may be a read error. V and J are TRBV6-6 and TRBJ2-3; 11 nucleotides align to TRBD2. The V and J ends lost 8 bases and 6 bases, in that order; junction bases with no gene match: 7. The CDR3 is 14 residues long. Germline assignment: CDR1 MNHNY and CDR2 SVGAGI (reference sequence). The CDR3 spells CASGTSGRKDTQYF. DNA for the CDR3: TGTGCCAGCGGTACTAGCGGGAGAAAGGATACGCAGTATTTT.

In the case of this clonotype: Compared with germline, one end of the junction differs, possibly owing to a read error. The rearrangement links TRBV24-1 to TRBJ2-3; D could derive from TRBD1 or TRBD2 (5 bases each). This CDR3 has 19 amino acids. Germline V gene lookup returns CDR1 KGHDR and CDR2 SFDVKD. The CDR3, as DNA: TGCGCCACCAGTGATCCGAGGGGCAGAGCGTCCTTTAACGCAGATACGCAGTATTTT. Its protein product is CATSDPRGRASFNADTQYF.

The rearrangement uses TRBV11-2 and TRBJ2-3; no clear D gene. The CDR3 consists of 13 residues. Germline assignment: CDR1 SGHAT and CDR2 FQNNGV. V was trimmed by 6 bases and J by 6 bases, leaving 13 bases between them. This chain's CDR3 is CASSYFEEDTQYF. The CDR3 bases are TGTGCCAGCAGTTACTTCGAGGAGGATACGCAGTATTTT.

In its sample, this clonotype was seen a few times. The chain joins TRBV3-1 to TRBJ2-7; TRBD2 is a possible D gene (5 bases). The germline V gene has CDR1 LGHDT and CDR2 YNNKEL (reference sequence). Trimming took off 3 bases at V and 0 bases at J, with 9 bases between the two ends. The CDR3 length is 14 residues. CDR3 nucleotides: TGTGCCAGCAGCCATGACGGACTCTCCTACGAGCAGTACTTC. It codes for CASSHDGLSYEQYF.

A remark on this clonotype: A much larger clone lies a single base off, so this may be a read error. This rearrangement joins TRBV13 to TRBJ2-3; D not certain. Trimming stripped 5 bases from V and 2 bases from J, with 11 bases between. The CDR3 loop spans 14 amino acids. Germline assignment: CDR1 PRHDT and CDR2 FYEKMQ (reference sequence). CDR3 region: CASSEKQPTDTQYF. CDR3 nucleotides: TGTGCCAGCAGCGAAAAACAGCCCACAGATACGCAGTATTTT.

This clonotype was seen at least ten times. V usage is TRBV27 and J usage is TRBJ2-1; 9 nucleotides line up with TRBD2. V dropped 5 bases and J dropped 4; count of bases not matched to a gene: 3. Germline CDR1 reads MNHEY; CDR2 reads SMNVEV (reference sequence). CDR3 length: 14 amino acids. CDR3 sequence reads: CASSLSGRYNEQFF. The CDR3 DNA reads TGTGCCAGCAGTCTCAGCGGGAGGTACAATGAGCAGTTCTTC.

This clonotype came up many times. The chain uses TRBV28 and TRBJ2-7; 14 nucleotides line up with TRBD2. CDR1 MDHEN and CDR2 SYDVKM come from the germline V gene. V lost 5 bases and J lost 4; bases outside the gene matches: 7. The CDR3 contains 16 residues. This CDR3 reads CASSGGLAGVPYEQYF. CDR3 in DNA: TGTGCCAGCAGTGGGGGACTAGCGGGAGTTCCTTACGAGCAGTACTTC.

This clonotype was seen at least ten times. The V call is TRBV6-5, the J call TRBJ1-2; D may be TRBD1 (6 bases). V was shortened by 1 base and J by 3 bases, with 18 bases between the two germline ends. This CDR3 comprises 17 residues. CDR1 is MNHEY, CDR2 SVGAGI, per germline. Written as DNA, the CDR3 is TGTGCCAGCAGTTACTTCGGGCGCGGGGGCCTTGACTATGGCTACACCTTC. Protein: CASSYFGRGGLDYGYTF.

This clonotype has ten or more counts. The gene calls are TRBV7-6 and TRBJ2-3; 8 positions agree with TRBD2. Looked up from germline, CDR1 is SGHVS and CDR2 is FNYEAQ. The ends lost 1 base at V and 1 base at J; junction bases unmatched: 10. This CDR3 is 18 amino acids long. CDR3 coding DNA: TGTGCCAGCAGCTTAGTCGCTTACTTGCGGGAGGGCACAGATACGCAGTATTTT. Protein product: CASSLVAYLREGTDTQYF. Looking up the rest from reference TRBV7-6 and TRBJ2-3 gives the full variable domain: GAGVSQSPRYKVTKRGQDVALRCDPISGHVSLYWYRQALGQGPEFLTYFNYEAQQDKSGLPNDRFSAERPEGSISTLTIQRTEQRDSAMYRCASSLVAYLREGTDTQYFGPGTRLTVL.

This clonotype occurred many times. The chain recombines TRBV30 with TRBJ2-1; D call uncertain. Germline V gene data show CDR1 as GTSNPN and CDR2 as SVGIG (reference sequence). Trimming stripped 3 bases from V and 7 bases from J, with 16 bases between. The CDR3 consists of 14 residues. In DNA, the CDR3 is TGTGCCTGGAGAGACTCTTTCGCCGGGAATGAGCAGTTCTTC. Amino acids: CAWRDSFAGNEQFF.

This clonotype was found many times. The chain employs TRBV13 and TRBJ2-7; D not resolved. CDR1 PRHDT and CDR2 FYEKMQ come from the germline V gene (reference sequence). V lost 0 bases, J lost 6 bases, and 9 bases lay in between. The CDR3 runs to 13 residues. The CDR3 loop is CASSLGPAGEQYF. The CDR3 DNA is TGTGCCAGCAGCTTAGGTCCAGCCGGCGAGCAGTACTTC.

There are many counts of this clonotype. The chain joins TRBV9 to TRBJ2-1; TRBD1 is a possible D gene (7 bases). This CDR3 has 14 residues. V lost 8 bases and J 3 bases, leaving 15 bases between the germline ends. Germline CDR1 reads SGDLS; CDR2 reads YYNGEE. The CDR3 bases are TGTGCCAGTTCGTGGCAGGGGGGCTACAATGAGCAGTTCTTC. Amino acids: CASSWQGGYNEQFF.

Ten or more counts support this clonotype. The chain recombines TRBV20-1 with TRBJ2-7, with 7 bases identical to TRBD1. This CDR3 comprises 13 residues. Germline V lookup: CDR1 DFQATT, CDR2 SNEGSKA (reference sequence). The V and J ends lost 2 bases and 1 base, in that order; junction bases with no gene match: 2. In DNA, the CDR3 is TGCAGTGCTAGAAGGGGGCAATCCTACGAGCAGTACTTC. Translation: CSARRGQSYEQYF.

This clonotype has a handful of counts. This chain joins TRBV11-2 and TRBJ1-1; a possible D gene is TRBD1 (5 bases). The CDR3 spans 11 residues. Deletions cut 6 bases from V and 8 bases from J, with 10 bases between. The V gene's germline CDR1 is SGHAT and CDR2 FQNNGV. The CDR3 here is CASRGLTEAFF. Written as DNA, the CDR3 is TGTGCCAGCAGGGGACTGACCGAAGCTTTCTTT.

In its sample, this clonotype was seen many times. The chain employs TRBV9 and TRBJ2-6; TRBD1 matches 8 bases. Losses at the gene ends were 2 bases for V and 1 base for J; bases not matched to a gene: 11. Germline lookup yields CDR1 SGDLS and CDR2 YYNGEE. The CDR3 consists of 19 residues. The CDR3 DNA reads TGTGCCAGCAGCGTCTCCGGGACAGGTATCCCATCTGGGGCCAACGTCCTGACTTTC. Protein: CASSVSGTGIPSGANVLTF.

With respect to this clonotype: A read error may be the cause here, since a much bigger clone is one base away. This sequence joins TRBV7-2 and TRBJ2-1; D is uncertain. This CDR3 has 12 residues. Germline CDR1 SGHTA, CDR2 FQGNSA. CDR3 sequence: CATSPRSNEQLF. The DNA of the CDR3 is TGTGCCACCAGCCCCAGGAGCAATGAGCAGCTCTTC.

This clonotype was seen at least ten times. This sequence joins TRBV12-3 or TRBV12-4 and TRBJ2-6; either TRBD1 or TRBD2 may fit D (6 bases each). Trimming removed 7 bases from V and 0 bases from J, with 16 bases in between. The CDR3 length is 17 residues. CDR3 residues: CASTLGGLSSGANVLTF. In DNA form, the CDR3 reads TGTGCCAGCACCCTAGGGGGACTGAGCTCTGGGGCCAACGTCCTGACTTTC.

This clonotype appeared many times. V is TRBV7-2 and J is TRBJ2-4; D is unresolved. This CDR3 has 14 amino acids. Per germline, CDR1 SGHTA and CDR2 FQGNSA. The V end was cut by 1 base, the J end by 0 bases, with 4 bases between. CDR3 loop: CASSLVPAKNIQYF. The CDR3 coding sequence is TGTGCCAGCAGCTTAGTCCCAGCCAAAAACATTCAGTACTTC. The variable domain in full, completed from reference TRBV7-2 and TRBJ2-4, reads GAGVSQSPSNKVTEKGKDVELRCDPISGHTALYWYRQSLGQGLEFLIYFQGNSAPDKSGLPSDRFSAERTGGSVSTLTIQRTQQEDSAVYLCASSLVPAKNIQYFGAGTRLSVL.

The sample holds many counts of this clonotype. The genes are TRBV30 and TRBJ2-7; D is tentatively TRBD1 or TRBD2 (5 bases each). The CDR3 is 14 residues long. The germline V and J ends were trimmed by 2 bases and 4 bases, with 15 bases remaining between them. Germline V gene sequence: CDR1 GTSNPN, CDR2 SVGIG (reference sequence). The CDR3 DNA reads TGTGCCTGGAGTTCCCGGGACCTGGGTTACGAGCAGTACTTC. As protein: CAWSSRDLGYEQYF.

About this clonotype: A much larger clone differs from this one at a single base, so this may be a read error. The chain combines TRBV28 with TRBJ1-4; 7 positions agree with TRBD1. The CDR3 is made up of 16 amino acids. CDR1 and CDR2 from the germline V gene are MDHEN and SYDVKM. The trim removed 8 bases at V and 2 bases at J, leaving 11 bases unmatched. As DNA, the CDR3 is TGTGCCAGCGCCCCCGAACAGGGGTGGACTAATGAAAAACTGTTTTTT. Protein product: CASAPEQGWTNEKLFF.